The source of this T cell receptor (beta chain) is a study of blood T cell repertoires in COVID-19 (dated by TCRdb to the early 2020s). Concerning the study at large: Samples covering the acute and convalescent phases of COVID-19 were provided by collaborators in the United States, Italy and Spain. The material from the prospective study consisted of cDNA or gDNA derived from T cells, B-cell-depleted T cells, or PBMCs. Subjects who had been exposed to COVID-19, were actively infected with it, or had recovered from it provided the deeply sampled blood TCRbeta repertoires that made up the dataset. The repertoires were released in a freely available public database meant as a resource for research on the immune response to SARS-CoV-2. Samples came from the ongoing ImmuneRACE study (first 160 participants) plus 1,254 subjects from 6 global collaborators. Sample metadata almost always included a de-identified subject ID, COVID-19 status, age in years and sex. Where available, HLA class I and class II types were taken from metadata supplied by the sample provider and were not determined by assay-based typing. Points the paper makes about the study in general: Clinical and demographic metadata were provided uncurated, with the amount varying by source and participant.

TCRbeta CDR3 regions were amplified from genomic DNA using the immunoSEQ Assay, a bias-controlled multiplex PCR. Per the authors' processing: The number of nucleated cells in each sample was estimated from the amplification of reference gene primers within the assay. To quantify the absolute abundance of each unique TCRbeta CDR3 rearrangement, sequence reads were collapsed and filtered. For each sample, productive Simpson clonality was calculated by taking the square root of Simpson's diversity index across productive rearrangements. The table comes from immuneACCESS by way of TCRdb, which keeps in-frame sequences with V and J called. Part of the clones is missing from these tables; in studies checked, under half for an unresolved V gene and the rest for unknown reasons. The V and J calls and clone size come from that table; D and trimming were worked out from the DNA. This sample is represented by approximately 280,000 clones; roughly 89% of them were singletons. Of the sample, approximately 2.2% is held by the ten largest clones.

With regard to this clone: No cognate antigen has been identified for it. No base-level quality is on record; no much larger clone is a single base apart.

Each collaborating institution followed its own protocols to collect whole blood in K2EDTA tubes. For TCRbeta analysis, collaborators shipped samples in one of three forms: frozen whole blood, isolated PBMCs, or DNA extracted from either of those sample types. Sequenced sample: peripheral blood. The receptor's source is a man between 45 and 60 years old with acute or convalescent COVID-19.

The DNA reads as follows: TGTGCCAGCAGCCCGCCCTTCACGGGGTATGGCTACACCTTC. Translated, it gives CASSPPFTGYGYTF. The chain uses TRBV5-6 and TRBJ1-2, with the D gene too uncertain to name. The cysteine opens and the phenylalanine closes a CDR3 of 14 amino acids. The CDR3 DNA has 42 bases and is translated from base 1. Sequences SGHDT (CDR1) and YYEEEE (CDR2) are obtained from the germline V gene. V lost 4 bases and J lost 5 bases; the stretch between them is 15 bases long.